The clone carrying this T cell receptor (beta chain) was recorded a few times. The sample is drawn from a study of blood T cell repertoires in COVID-19. Whole-study context: The United States, Italy and Spain supplied acute and convalescent COVID-19 samples.

With 5 bases clipped from V and 0 bases from J, the junction kept 6 bases outside the gene matches. The CDR3 has 15 amino acids. From germline, CDR1 is SGHRS and CDR2 YFSETQ. In the original processing: Amplification of reference gene primers provided the estimated nucleated cell counts. The repertoire was sequenced with immunoSEQ multiplex PCR; TCRdb's copy has only in-frame clones and lacks some. V, J and clone size were drawn from that table, and D and trimming were deduced from the DNA. The table lists about 410,000 clones, around 86% of them singletons. This chain connects TRBV5-1 to TRBJ2-3; TRBD2 agrees at 7 bases. Sequenced sample: peripheral blood. This clonotype was sampled from a woman under 40 with active or convalescent COVID-19. The DNA of the CDR3 is TGCGCCAGCAGGGGGGGGACGACGAGCACAGATACGCAGTATTTT. Translated: CASRGGTTSTDTQYF. Full variable domain (missing parts from reference TRBV5-1 and TRBJ2-3): KAGVTQTPRYLIKTRGQQVTLSCSPISGHRSVSWYQQTPGQGLQFLFEYFSETQRNKGNFPGRFSGRQFSNSRSEMNVSTLELGDSALYLCASRGGTTSTDTQYFGPGTRLTVL.